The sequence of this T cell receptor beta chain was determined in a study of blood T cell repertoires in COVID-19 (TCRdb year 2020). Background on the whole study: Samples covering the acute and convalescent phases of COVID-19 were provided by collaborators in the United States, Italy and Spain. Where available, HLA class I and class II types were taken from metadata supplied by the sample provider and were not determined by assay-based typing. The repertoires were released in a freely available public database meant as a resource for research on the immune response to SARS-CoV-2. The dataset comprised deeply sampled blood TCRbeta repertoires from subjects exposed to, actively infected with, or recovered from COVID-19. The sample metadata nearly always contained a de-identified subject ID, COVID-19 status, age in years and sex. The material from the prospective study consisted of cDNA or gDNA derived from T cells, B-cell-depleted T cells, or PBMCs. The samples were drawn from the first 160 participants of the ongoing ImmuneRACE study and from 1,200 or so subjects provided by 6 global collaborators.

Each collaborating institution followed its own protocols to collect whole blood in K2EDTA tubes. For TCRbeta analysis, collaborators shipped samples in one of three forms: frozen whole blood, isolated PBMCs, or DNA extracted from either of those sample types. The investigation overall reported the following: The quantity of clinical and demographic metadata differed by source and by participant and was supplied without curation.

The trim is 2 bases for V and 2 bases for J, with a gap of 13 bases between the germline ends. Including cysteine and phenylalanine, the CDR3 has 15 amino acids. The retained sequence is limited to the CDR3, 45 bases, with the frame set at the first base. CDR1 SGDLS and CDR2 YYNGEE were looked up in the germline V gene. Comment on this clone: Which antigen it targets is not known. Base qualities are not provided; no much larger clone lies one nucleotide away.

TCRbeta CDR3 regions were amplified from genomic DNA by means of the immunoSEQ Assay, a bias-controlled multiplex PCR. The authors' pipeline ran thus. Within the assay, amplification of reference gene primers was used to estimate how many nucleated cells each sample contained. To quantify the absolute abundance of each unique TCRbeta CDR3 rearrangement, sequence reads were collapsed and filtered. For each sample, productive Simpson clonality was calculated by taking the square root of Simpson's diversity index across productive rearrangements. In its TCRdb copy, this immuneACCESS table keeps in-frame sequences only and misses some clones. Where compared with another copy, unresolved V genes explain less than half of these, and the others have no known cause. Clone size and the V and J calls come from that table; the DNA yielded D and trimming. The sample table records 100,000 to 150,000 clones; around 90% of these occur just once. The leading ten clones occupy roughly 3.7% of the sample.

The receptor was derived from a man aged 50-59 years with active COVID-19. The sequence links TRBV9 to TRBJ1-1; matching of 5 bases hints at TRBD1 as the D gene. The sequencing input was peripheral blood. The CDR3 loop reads CASSVLSGPNTEAFF. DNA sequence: TGTGCCAGCAGCGTCTTGTCAGGGCCCAACACTGAAGCTTTCTTT.